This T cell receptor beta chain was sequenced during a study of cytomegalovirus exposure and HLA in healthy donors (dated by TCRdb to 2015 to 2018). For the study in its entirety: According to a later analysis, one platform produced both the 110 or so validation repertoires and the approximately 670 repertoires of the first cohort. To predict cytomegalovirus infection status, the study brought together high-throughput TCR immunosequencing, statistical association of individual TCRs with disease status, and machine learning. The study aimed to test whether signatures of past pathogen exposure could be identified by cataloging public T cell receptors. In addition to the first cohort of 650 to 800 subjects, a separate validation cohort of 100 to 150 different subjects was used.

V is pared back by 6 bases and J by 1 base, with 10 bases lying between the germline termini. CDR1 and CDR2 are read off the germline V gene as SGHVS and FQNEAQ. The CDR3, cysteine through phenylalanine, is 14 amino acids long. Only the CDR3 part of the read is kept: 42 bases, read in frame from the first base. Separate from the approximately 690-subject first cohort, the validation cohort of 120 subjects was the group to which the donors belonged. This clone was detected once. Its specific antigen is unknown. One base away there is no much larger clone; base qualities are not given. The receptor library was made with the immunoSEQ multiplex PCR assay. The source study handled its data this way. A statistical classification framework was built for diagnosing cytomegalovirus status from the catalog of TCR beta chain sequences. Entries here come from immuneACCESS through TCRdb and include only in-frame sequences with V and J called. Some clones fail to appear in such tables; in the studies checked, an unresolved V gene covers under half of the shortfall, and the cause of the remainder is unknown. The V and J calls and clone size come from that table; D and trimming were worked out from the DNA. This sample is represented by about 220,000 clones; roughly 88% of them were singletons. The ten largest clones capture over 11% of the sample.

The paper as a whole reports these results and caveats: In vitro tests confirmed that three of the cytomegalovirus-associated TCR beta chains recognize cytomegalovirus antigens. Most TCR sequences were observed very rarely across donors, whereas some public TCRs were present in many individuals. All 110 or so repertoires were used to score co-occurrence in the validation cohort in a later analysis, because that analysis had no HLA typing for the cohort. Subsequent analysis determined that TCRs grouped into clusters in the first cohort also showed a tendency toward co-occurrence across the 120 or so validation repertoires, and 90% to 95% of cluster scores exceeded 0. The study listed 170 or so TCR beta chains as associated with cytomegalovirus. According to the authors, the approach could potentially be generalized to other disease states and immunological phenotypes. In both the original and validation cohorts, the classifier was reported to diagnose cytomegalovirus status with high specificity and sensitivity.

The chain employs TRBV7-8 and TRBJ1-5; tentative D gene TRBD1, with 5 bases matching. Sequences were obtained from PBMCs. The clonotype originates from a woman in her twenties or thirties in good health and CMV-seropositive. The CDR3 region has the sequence CASSLRQSNQPQHF. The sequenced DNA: TGTGCCAGCAGTTTGAGACAGAGCAATCAGCCCCAGCATTTT.